This T cell receptor beta chain is from a study of blood T cell repertoires in COVID-19. Study background: Italy, Spain and the United States were the sources of the convalescent and acute COVID-19 samples. In each case, the material was cDNA or gDNA derived from T cells, B-cell-depleted T cells, or PBMCs.

Followed over time, Seattle patients had been enrolled while infection was active. In the study's own analysis: The authors estimated nucleated cell counts from reference gene primer amplification. Sequencing was performed with immunoSEQ multiplex PCR; in TCRdb, only in-frame clones are kept and a portion is missing. V and J calls and clone size are those listed in that table; D and trimming were worked out from the DNA. Here the sample spans some 94,000 clones, around nine tenths being singletons. Germline CDR1 is KGHSH and CDR2 is LQKENI. The CDR3 contains 16 residues. Trimming removed 3 bases at V and 2 bases at J, with 16 bases between.

The sequence came from a woman between 55 and 75 years old with COVID-19, enrolled during active disease. The chain uses TRBV18 and TRBJ1-1; the D gene is possibly TRBD1 (6 bases). Sequencing used peripheral blood. CDR3 sequence reads: CASSPPGGLVNTEAFF. In DNA form, the CDR3 reads TGTGCCAGCTCACCCCCCGGGGGGCTAGTAAACACTGAAGCTTTCTTT.